This T cell receptor (beta chain) was sequenced during a study of T-cell memory formation after mild COVID-19. Study-level results: For contracting clones, CD4+ ones sat mainly in CM and EM, CD8+ in EMRA. Pre-infection memory already had some responding clones, implying cross-reactive memory joined. Clones that contracted from day 15 to 85 had balanced CD4/CD8; later expanders were CD4+ biased.

The germline V gene encodes CDR1 MDHEN and CDR2 SYDVKM. The V end lost 5 bases, the J end lost 0 bases, and 16 bases lay between the germline ends. The CDR3 is made up of 16 amino acids. Points on this clonotype: The antigen remains unidentified.

TCRdb reprocessed the 5' RACE reads with MiXCR, giving one entry per CDR3 protein. The repertoire holds about 150,000 distinct CDR3 sequences, with about 14% as singletons. The rearrangement uses TRBV28 and TRBJ2-5; D possibly matches TRBD1 or TRBD2 (6 bases each). Sequenced sample: PBMCs or a T cell subset sorted from them (not recorded which). The receptor was derived from an adult woman who had mild COVID-19 (a few samples of this study predate the infection). Cell type and time point are not known. The chain's CDR3 is CASSGWGARYQETQYF. The CDR3 DNA is TGTGCCAGCAGTGGGTGGGGGGCCAGGTACCAAGAGACCCAGTACTTC.